This T cell receptor beta chain was profiled in a study of cytomegalovirus exposure and HLA in healthy donors. The assay was immunoSEQ multiplex PCR, and TCRdb's table has in-frame clones only and misses some. The data hold some 120,000 clones, with 70% to 90% observed a single time. Germline V gene sequence: CDR1 KGHSH, CDR2 LQKENI. The CDR3 extends over 15 amino acids. Trimming stripped 2 bases from V and 2 bases from J, with 12 bases between. This clone was recorded once. The sequence came from a young woman in good health and CMV-seronegative. Sequenced: PBMCs. The V call is TRBV18, the J call TRBJ1-1; D not resolved. The CDR3 protein is CASSPVVNSNTEAFF. The CDR3 DNA follows: TGTGCCAGCTCACCAGTGGTAAACAGTAACACTGAAGCTTTCTTT.